The rows below give T cell receptor beta chains drawn from one sample of a study of cytotoxic CD8 clonotypes in ibrutinib-treated CLL. Data came from immunoSEQ multiplex PCR; TCRdb stores just in-frame clones and leaves some out. The sample records roughly 160,000 clones, 81% being singletons. Sequencing used PBMCs, obtained after 12 months of ibrutinib treatment. The source is a human donor with chronic lymphocytic leukemia. CDR3s include the opening cysteine and the closing phenylalanine or tryptophan. The D gene is left open where the match is weak. For some rows the clone size is stated as once, few or many, or as a class when expanded; others skip it.

j_call: TRBJ2-7; clone_size: .; v_call: TRBV10-3; d_call: .; cdr3_aa: CAIKGQSYEQYF; cdr3_nt: TGTGCCATCAAGGGGCAGTCCTACGAGCAGTACTTC
j_call: TRBJ2-7; clone_size: .; v_call: TRBV7-2; d_call: TRBD1; cdr3_aa: CASSPLGRQGLYEQYF; cdr3_nt: TGTGCCAGCAGCCCGCTGGGACGACAGGGGCTCTACGAGCAGTACTTC
j_call: TRBJ2-7; clone_size: .; v_call: TRBV6-1; d_call: .; cdr3_aa: CASSDPQGRGGYEQYF; cdr3_nt: TGTGCCAGCAGTGACCCACAGGGTAGGGGGGGTTACGAGCAGTACTTC
j_call: TRBJ2-1; clone_size: .; v_call: TRBV28; d_call: TRBD2; cdr3_aa: CASSPGGRHEQFF; cdr3_nt: TGTGCCAGCAGTCCGGGCGGGAGGCATGAGCAGTTCTTC
j_call: TRBJ2-1; clone_size: .; v_call: TRBV11-3; d_call: TRBD2; cdr3_aa: CASSSRWREGFNEQFF; cdr3_nt: TGTGCCAGCAGCTCAAGGTGGCGGGAGGGCTTCAATGAGCAGTTCTTC
j_call: TRBJ2-2; clone_size: .; v_call: TRBV11-1; d_call: .; cdr3_aa: CASSLLIPGELFF; cdr3_nt: TGTGCCAGCAGCTTATTGATTCCCGGGGAGCTGTTTTTT
j_call: TRBJ2-5; clone_size: .; v_call: TRBV4-2; d_call: TRBD1; cdr3_aa: CASSLGQGEGETQYF; cdr3_nt: TGTGCCAGCAGCCTCGGACAGGGGGAGGGAGAGACCCAGTACTTC
j_call: TRBJ2-2; clone_size: .; v_call: TRBV4-1; d_call: .; cdr3_aa: CASSQEVRASGELFF; cdr3_nt: TGCGCCAGCAGCCAAGAGGTTCGCGCTTCCGGGGAGCTGTTTTTT
j_call: TRBJ2-7; clone_size: .; v_call: TRBV30; d_call: .; cdr3_aa: CAWKPKPQSSYEQYF; cdr3_nt: TGTGCCTGGAAACCTAAGCCTCAAAGCTCCTACGAGCAGTACTTC
j_call: TRBJ2-7; clone_size: .; v_call: TRBV6-6; d_call: .; cdr3_aa: CASSRRVDYEQYF; cdr3_nt: TGTGCCAGCAGCCGCCGGGTCGACTACGAGCAGTACTTC
j_call: TRBJ2-1; clone_size: .; v_call: TRBV29-1; d_call: TRBD1; cdr3_aa: CSVEVRDRGSLQFF; cdr3_nt: TGCAGCGTTGAAGTTCGGGACAGGGGTTCCCTCCAGTTCTTC
j_call: TRBJ2-7; clone_size: .; v_call: TRBV6-1; d_call: .; cdr3_aa: CASSEAGQIFYEQYF; cdr3_nt: TGTGCCAGCAGCGAAGCAGGACAGATATTCTACGAGCAGTACTTC
j_call: TRBJ2-3; clone_size: .; v_call: TRBV19; d_call: TRBD2; cdr3_aa: CASTPRTSPGDTQYF; cdr3_nt: TGTGCCTCGACCCCGCGGACTAGCCCGGGGGATACGCAGTATTTT
j_call: TRBJ2-1; clone_size: .; v_call: TRBV7-8; d_call: .; cdr3_aa: CASSSLKQGYEQFF; cdr3_nt: TGTGCCAGCAGCTCCTTGAAACAGGGCTATGAGCAGTTCTTC
j_call: TRBJ2-3; clone_size: .; v_call: TRBV4-3; d_call: TRBD2; cdr3_aa: CASSARSVRGGPTDTQYF; cdr3_nt: TGCGCCAGCAGCGCAAGATCGGTCCGGGGGGGCCCCACAGATACGCAGTATTTT
j_call: TRBJ2-7; clone_size: once; v_call: TRBV28; d_call: TRBD2; cdr3_aa: CASRRGGLSYEQYF; cdr3_nt: TGTGCCAGCAGGCGGGGGGGACTGTCCTACGAGCAGTACTTC
j_call: TRBJ2-1; clone_size: .; v_call: TRBV9; d_call: TRBD2; cdr3_aa: CASSALAGSNEQFF; cdr3_nt: TGTGCCAGCAGCGCCCTAGCGGGAAGCAATGAGCAGTTCTTC
j_call: TRBJ1-1; clone_size: .; v_call: TRBV7-6; d_call: .; cdr3_aa: CASSAAGANTEAFF; cdr3_nt: TGTGCCAGCAGCGCAGCAGGAGCGAACACTGAAGCTTTCTTT
j_call: TRBJ2-7; clone_size: .; v_call: TRBV28; d_call: .; cdr3_aa: CASSSGTSSYEQYF; cdr3_nt: TGTGCCAGCAGTTCCGGGACAAGCTCCTACGAGCAGTACTTC
j_call: TRBJ1-1; clone_size: .; v_call: TRBV14; d_call: .; cdr3_aa: CASSQDPSRVSEAFF; cdr3_nt: TGTGCCAGCAGCCAAGACCCCTCACGGGTCTCCGAAGCTTTCTTT
j_call: TRBJ2-1; clone_size: .; v_call: TRBV7-9; d_call: .; cdr3_aa: CASSLRDHNEQFF; cdr3_nt: TGTGCCAGCAGCTTACGGGACCACAATGAGCAGTTCTTC
j_call: TRBJ1-2; clone_size: few; v_call: TRBV11-2; d_call: .; cdr3_aa: CASSLRQVYGYTF; cdr3_nt: TGTGCCAGCAGCCTCAGACAGGTCTATGGCTACACCTTC
j_call: TRBJ2-6; clone_size: .; v_call: TRBV27; d_call: TRBD2; cdr3_aa: CASSLGLAGGSGANVLTF; cdr3_nt: TGTGCCAGCAGTCTAGGACTAGCGGGGGGCTCTGGGGCCAACGTCCTGACTTTC
j_call: TRBJ1-2; clone_size: .; v_call: TRBV2; d_call: TRBD1; cdr3_aa: CASTSYQGDYGYTF; cdr3_nt: TGTGCCAGCACCTCGTACCAGGGGGACTATGGCTACACCTTC
j_call: TRBJ1-4; clone_size: .; v_call: TRBV6-6; d_call: .; cdr3_aa: CASSPLSGENEKLFF; cdr3_nt: TGTGCCAGCAGTCCCCTTTCCGGGGAGAATGAAAAACTGTTTTTT
j_call: TRBJ2-5; clone_size: once; v_call: TRBV9; d_call: .; cdr3_aa: CASSVGPTLGETQYF; cdr3_nt: TGTGCCAGCAGCGTCGGCCCTACCCTCGGGGAGACCCAGTACTTC
j_call: TRBJ2-1; clone_size: .; v_call: TRBV5-4; d_call: .; cdr3_aa: CASSLVGVADNEQFF; cdr3_nt: TGTGCCAGCAGCTTGGTAGGGGTTGCCGACAATGAGCAGTTCTTC
j_call: TRBJ1-2; clone_size: few; v_call: TRBV28; d_call: TRBD1; cdr3_aa: CASRRLDRVNYGYTF; cdr3_nt: TGTGCCAGCAGACGCCTGGACAGGGTGAACTATGGCTACACCTTC
j_call: TRBJ1-3; clone_size: .; v_call: TRBV27; d_call: .; cdr3_aa: CASSLMGGNTIYF; cdr3_nt: TGTGCCAGCAGTTTGATGGGGGGAAACACCATATATTTT
j_call: TRBJ1-2; clone_size: .; v_call: TRBV7-3; d_call: TRBD1; cdr3_aa: CAGRGQGANYGYTF; cdr3_nt: TGTGCCGGAAGGGGACAGGGGGCAAACTATGGCTACACCTTC
j_call: TRBJ2-7; clone_size: few; v_call: TRBV28; d_call: .; cdr3_aa: CASSSMGEGDEQYF; cdr3_nt: TGTGCCAGCAGTTCTATGGGAGAGGGGGACGAGCAGTACTTC
j_call: TRBJ1-1; clone_size: .; v_call: TRBV28; d_call: TRBD1; cdr3_aa: CASSRRDRVNTEAFF; cdr3_nt: TGTGCCAGCAGTCGCAGGGACAGGGTTAACACTGAAGCTTTCTTT
j_call: TRBJ2-3; clone_size: .; v_call: TRBV14; d_call: TRBD2; cdr3_aa: CASSYGPAGDTQYF; cdr3_nt: TGTGCCAGCAGCTATGGCCCAGCGGGGGATACGCAGTATTTT
j_call: TRBJ2-7; clone_size: once; v_call: TRBV11-1; d_call: .; cdr3_aa: CASSDAAWGEQYF; cdr3_nt: TGTGCCAGCAGCGACGCGGCCTGGGGGGAGCAGTACTTC
j_call: TRBJ2-2; clone_size: .; v_call: TRBV7-2; d_call: .; cdr3_aa: CASSLVRRRSGELFF; cdr3_nt: TGTGCCAGCAGCTTAGTCCGGAGACGTAGCGGGGAGCTGTTTTTT
j_call: TRBJ2-7; clone_size: .; v_call: TRBV16; d_call: .; cdr3_aa: CASSQFPGASYEQYF; cdr3_nt: TGTGCCAGCAGCCAATTCCCAGGGGCCTCCTACGAGCAGTACTTC
j_call: TRBJ1-3; clone_size: .; v_call: TRBV18; d_call: .; cdr3_aa: CASSPPPRQSGNTIYF; cdr3_nt: TGTGCCAGCTCACCACCTCCTCGACAGAGTGGAAACACCATATATTTT
j_call: TRBJ2-2; clone_size: .; v_call: TRBV7-2; d_call: .; cdr3_aa: CASSYTGQSANTGELFF; cdr3_nt: TGTGCCAGCAGTTATACCGGACAGAGCGCGAACACCGGGGAGCTGTTTTTT
j_call: TRBJ2-3; clone_size: few; v_call: TRBV5-1; d_call: TRBD2; cdr3_aa: CASSLSLAGYTDTQYF; cdr3_nt: TGCGCCAGCAGCTTGTCTCTAGCGGGATACACAGATACGCAGTATTTT
j_call: TRBJ2-5; clone_size: .; v_call: TRBV27; d_call: .; cdr3_aa: CASSLSRVDRYQETQYF; cdr3_nt: TGTGCCAGCAGTTTATCTAGAGTTGACAGGTACCAAGAGACCCAGTACTTC
j_call: TRBJ2-4; clone_size: once; v_call: TRBV14; d_call: .; cdr3_aa: CASSQVSGALAKNIQYF; cdr3_nt: TGTGCCAGCAGCCAAGTTTCAGGAGCCCTAGCCAAAAACATTCAGTACTTC
j_call: TRBJ2-1; clone_size: .; v_call: TRBV7-7; d_call: .; cdr3_aa: CASSLGRANNEQFF; cdr3_nt: TGTGCCAGCAGCTTAGGCAGAGCGAACAATGAGCAGTTCTTC
j_call: TRBJ2-7; clone_size: .; v_call: TRBV7-3; d_call: .; cdr3_aa: CASSFSRTILNEQYF; cdr3_nt: TGTGCCAGCAGCTTCTCTCGGACAATATTGAACGAGCAGTACTTC
j_call: TRBJ1-1; clone_size: .; v_call: TRBV30; d_call: .; cdr3_aa: CAWSQSFF; cdr3_nt: TGTGCCTGGAGTCAGTCTTTCTTT
j_call: TRBJ2-5; clone_size: .; v_call: TRBV7-3; d_call: TRBD2; cdr3_aa: CASSWTSGLGETQYF; cdr3_nt: TGTGCCAGCAGCTGGACTAGCGGCCTGGGAGAGACCCAGTACTTC
j_call: TRBJ1-1; clone_size: .; v_call: TRBV5-4; d_call: .; cdr3_aa: CASSLGLNTEAFF; cdr3_nt: TGTGCCAGCAGCTTGGGACTGAACACTGAAGCTTTCTTT
j_call: TRBJ2-7; clone_size: .; v_call: TRBV9; d_call: TRBD2; cdr3_aa: CASSAKTSGAYEQYF; cdr3_nt: TGTGCCAGCAGCGCAAAGACTAGCGGGGCCTACGAGCAGTACTTC
j_call: TRBJ2-7; clone_size: once; v_call: TRBV19; d_call: .; cdr3_aa: CASSINGLEQYF; cdr3_nt: TGTGCCAGTAGTATTAATGGGTTGGAGCAGTACTTC
j_call: TRBJ2-1; clone_size: .; v_call: TRBV20-1; d_call: .; cdr3_aa: CSARTDNEQFF; cdr3_nt: TGCAGTGCTCGGACTGACAATGAGCAGTTCTTC
j_call: TRBJ2-3; clone_size: .; v_call: TRBV4-2; d_call: TRBD1; cdr3_aa: CASSRRQGTGMSDTQYF; cdr3_nt: TGTGCCAGCAGCCGTCGCCAAGGGACAGGGATGTCGGATACGCAGTATTTT
j_call: TRBJ2-1; clone_size: .; v_call: TRBV5-1; d_call: .; cdr3_aa: CASSTLSGEYNEQFF; cdr3_nt: TGCGCCAGCAGCACCCTAAGCGGAGAATACAATGAGCAGTTCTTC
j_call: TRBJ1-2; clone_size: once; v_call: TRBV4-2; d_call: .; cdr3_aa: CASSRTGVGGYTF; cdr3_nt: TGTGCCAGCAGCCGCACGGGGGTTGGCGGCTACACCTTC